This is a list of T cell receptor beta chains from one sample in a study of OX40 agonist ivuxolimab in advanced cancers. The repertoire was sequenced with immunoSEQ multiplex PCR; TCRdb's copy has only in-frame clones and lacks some. Altogether around 70,000 clones are present, roughly 82% being singletons, with the ten largest covering less than 8%. Here the sequenced sample was CD4+ or CD8+ T cells sorted from blood, taken in a trial of the OX40 agonist ivuxolimab. Source of these receptors: an adult with an advanced solid tumor such as melanoma, head and neck, liver or kidney cancer. Both conserved end residues are part of each CDR3. The order of the fields is J gene, V gene, D gene, clone size, CDR3 length, CDR3 DNA, CDR3 protein. D genes are given only for firm matches. Not every row has a clone size; where given, it reads once, few, many or a size class.

J: TRBJ1-1
V: TRBV14
D: TRBD1
size: -
length: 16
DNA: TGTGCCAGCAGCCGCAACTTGGACAGGGTGAACACTGAAGCTTTCTTT
CDR3: CASSRNLDRVNTEAFF

J: TRBJ2-2
V: TRBV10-3
D: TRBD2
size: -
length: 14
DNA: TGTGCCTCCCTCAGCGGGGGGGCCCCCGGGGAGCTGTTTTTT
CDR3: CASLSGGAPGELFF

J: TRBJ1-4
V: TRBV11-2
D: -
size: -
length: 15
DNA: TGTGCCAGCAGCCAAGACCGCAACAATAATGAAAAACTGTTTTTT
CDR3: CASSQDRNNNEKLFF

J: TRBJ2-3
V: TRBV7-9
D: TRBD1
size: -
length: 14
DNA: TGTGCCAGCACCATAGGACAGGGGGGGGATACGCAGTATTTT
CDR3: CASTIGQGGDTQYF

J: TRBJ1-5
V: TRBV19
D: -
size: few
length: 15
DNA: TGTGCCAGTAGCGCTGGACCCCAGGTATATCAGCCCCAGCATTTT
CDR3: CASSAGPQVYQPQHF

J: TRBJ2-3
V: TRBV4-1
D: -
size: -
length: 15
DNA: TGCGCCAGCAGCCAAGACCCGCGACTCACAGATACGCAGTATTTT
CDR3: CASSQDPRLTDTQYF

J: TRBJ1-1
V: TRBV19
D: TRBD1
size: -
length: 17
DNA: TGTGCCAGTAGTATAGGGACAGGGTCTGGGATTTCTACTGAAGCTTTCTTT
CDR3: CASSIGTGSGISTEAFF

J: TRBJ1-2
V: TRBV5-6
D: -
size: -
length: 11
DNA: TGTGCCAGCAGCTTGGACTATGGCTACACCTTC
CDR3: CASSLDYGYTF

J: TRBJ2-5
V: TRBV11-2
D: -
size: -
length: 15
DNA: TGTGCCAGCAGAGCATCGGGAGCTCCTCAAGAGACCCAGTACTTC
CDR3: CASRASGAPQETQYF

J: TRBJ1-1
V: TRBV5-1
D: TRBD1
size: -
length: 16
DNA: TGCGCCAGCACCACAGGGGCCCTAGGTATGAACACTGAAGCTTTCTTT
CDR3: CASTTGALGMNTEAFF

J: TRBJ2-2
V: TRBV5-4
D: TRBD1
size: -
length: 14
DNA: TGTGCCAGCAGACGGGACAGGGTGGCCGGGGAGCTGTTTTTT
CDR3: CASRRDRVAGELFF

J: TRBJ2-5
V: TRBV5-4
D: -
size: -
length: 13
DNA: TGTGCCAGCAGCCCGATTGGGGCGCAGACCCAGTACTTC
CDR3: CASSPIGAQTQYF

J: TRBJ2-1
V: TRBV7-2
D: -
size: -
length: 12
DNA: TGTGCCAGCAGTCGTAGGGGCAATGAGCAGTTCTTC
CDR3: CASSRRGNEQFF

J: TRBJ1-6
V: TRBV11-2
D: -
size: -
length: 15
DNA: TGTGCCAGCACCCTCTCGGCAGGACTGAATTCACCCCTCCACTTT
CDR3: CASTLSAGLNSPLHF

J: TRBJ2-3
V: TRBV7-9
D: -
size: once
length: 13
DNA: TGTGCCAGCAGTCAAGAGGGCCGAGATACGCAGTATTTT
CDR3: CASSQEGRDTQYF

J: TRBJ1-3
V: TRBV6-6
D: -
size: -
length: 15
DNA: TGTGCCAGCACGAAGGACAGTAACTCTGGAAACACCATATATTTT
CDR3: CASTKDSNSGNTIYF

J: TRBJ2-7
V: TRBV5-1
D: -
size: -
length: 14
DNA: TGCGCCAGCAGCTCATTGGACAGTTTCTACGAGCAGTACTTC
CDR3: CASSSLDSFYEQYF

J: TRBJ1-4
V: TRBV2
D: -
size: -
length: 13
DNA: TGTGCCGGAGGTCCAAGGGGTAATGAAAAACTGTTTTTT
CDR3: CAGGPRGNEKLFF

J: TRBJ2-1
V: TRBV5-6
D: -
size: -
length: 11
DNA: TGTGCCAGCAGCCTGGGGTCCCAGCAGTTCTTC
CDR3: CASSLGSQQFF

J: TRBJ1-1
V: TRBV2
D: -
size: -
length: 14
DNA: TGTGCCAGCATTGTGCGGGGCACGAACACTGAAGCTTTCTTT
CDR3: CASIVRGTNTEAFF

J: TRBJ2-1
V: TRBV7-8
D: -
size: -
length: 13
DNA: TGTGCCAGCAGCCCGAACTGGGGTGATGAGCAGTTCTTC
CDR3: CASSPNWGDEQFF

J: TRBJ2-3
V: TRBV11-2
D: -
size: -
length: 11
DNA: TGTGCCAGCAGCCCCACCGGTACGCAGTATTTT
CDR3: CASSPTGTQYF

J: TRBJ2-5
V: TRBV7-9
D: TRBD2
size: -
length: 14
DNA: TGTGCCAGCAGCTTACTAGCGGGCCAAGAGACCCAGTACTTC
CDR3: CASSLLAGQETQYF

J: TRBJ1-5
V: TRBV6-5
D: TRBD1
size: -
length: 15
DNA: TGTGCCAGCAGGTCAGGGGGCACTAGCAATCAGCCCCAGCATTTT
CDR3: CASRSGGTSNQPQHF

J: TRBJ2-7
V: TRBV11-2
D: TRBD1
size: -
length: 14
DNA: TGTGCCAGTCGACAGGGGAATAACCTAGGCGAGCAGTACTTC
CDR3: CASRQGNNLGEQYF

J: TRBJ2-1
V: TRBV27
D: TRBD2
size: -
length: 15
DNA: TGTGCCAGCAGCCCCCTTGAGGGGCGGGGGAATGAGCAGTTCTTC
CDR3: CASSPLEGRGNEQFF

J: TRBJ1-2
V: TRBV27
D: TRBD1
size: few
length: 12
DNA: TGTGCCAGCAGTTTGACAGGGGGAGGCTACACCTTC
CDR3: CASSLTGGGYTF

J: TRBJ2-7
V: TRBV13
D: -
size: -
length: 14
DNA: TGTGCCAGCAGCTTAACAGGCTCGGTGGGCGAGCAGTACTTC
CDR3: CASSLTGSVGEQYF

J: TRBJ1-4
V: TRBV19
D: -
size: once
length: 11
DNA: TGTGCCGGGGGACGAGGCGAAAAACTGTTTTTT
CDR3: CAGGRGEKLFF

J: TRBJ1-1
V: TRBV11-3
D: -
size: -
length: 15
DNA: TGTGCCAGCAGCTTAGACGGACGGACGAACACTGAAGCTTTCTTT
CDR3: CASSLDGRTNTEAFF

J: TRBJ2-4
V: TRBV5-1
D: -
size: -
length: 14
DNA: TGCGCCAGCAGTCCAGGGAGGTCCCAAAACATTCAGTACTTC
CDR3: CASSPGRSQNIQYF

J: TRBJ1-2
V: TRBV5-5
D: -
size: -
length: 14
DNA: TGTGCCAGCAGCTTGGATAGCTATAACTATGGCTACACCTTC
CDR3: CASSLDSYNYGYTF

J: TRBJ2-1
V: TRBV6-6
D: TRBD2
size: once
length: 16
DNA: TGTGCCAGCAGTGGGAGCGGGAGTAAGTCCTACAATGAGCAGTTCTTC
CDR3: CASSGSGSKSYNEQFF

J: TRBJ2-1
V: TRBV19
D: TRBD2
size: few
length: 17
DNA: TGTGCCAGTAGTAGGAGCGGGGGGGACCCTTCCTACAATGAGCAGTTCTTC
CDR3: CASSRSGGDPSYNEQFF

J: TRBJ2-6
V: TRBV19
D: -
size: -
length: 13
DNA: TGTGCCTCTAAACGCCGAGGGCCCAACGTCCTGACTTTC
CDR3: CASKRRGPNVLTF

J: TRBJ2-3
V: TRBV7-2
D: -
size: -
length: 15
DNA: TGTGCCAGCAGCGTCTCCCACCCCGGGCAGGGTACGCAGTATTTT
CDR3: CASSVSHPGQGTQYF

J: TRBJ1-2
V: TRBV10-2
D: -
size: -
length: 13
DNA: TGCGCCAGCGCGACCTACAGGTACTATGGCTACACCTTC
CDR3: CASATYRYYGYTF

J: TRBJ1-1
V: TRBV30
D: -
size: -
length: 12
DNA: TGTGCCTGGGGGCAAGTGGGCACTGAAGCTTTCTTT
CDR3: CAWGQVGTEAFF

J: TRBJ1-2
V: TRBV6-1
D: -
size: -
length: 13
DNA: TGTGCCAGCAGCACTGACAGGAACTATGGCTACACCTTC
CDR3: CASSTDRNYGYTF

J: TRBJ2-2
V: TRBV5-4
D: -
size: once
length: 17
DNA: TGTGCCAGCAGCTTGAGAACCGGGACGGCGAACACCGGGGAGCTGTTTTTT
CDR3: CASSLRTGTANTGELFF

J: TRBJ2-2
V: TRBV7-3
D: TRBD2
size: -
length: 15
DNA: TGTGCCAGCAGCTTAGCGGGGGGGCGCACCGGGGAGCTGTTTTTT
CDR3: CASSLAGGRTGELFF

J: TRBJ1-1
V: TRBV11-3
D: -
size: -
length: 14
DNA: TGTGCCAGCAGCTTAGGTATAGAGAACACTGAAGCTTTCTTT
CDR3: CASSLGIENTEAFF

J: TRBJ1-2
V: TRBV7-9
D: -
size: -
length: 13
DNA: TGTGCCAGCAGTCCCGGACAGCGCTATGGCTACACCTTC
CDR3: CASSPGQRYGYTF

J: TRBJ1-2
V: TRBV4-1
D: -
size: -
length: 15
DNA: TGCGCCAGCAGCCCCTCGGACAGAGCTAACTATGGCTACACCTTC
CDR3: CASSPSDRANYGYTF

J: TRBJ2-1
V: TRBV4-1
D: -
size: -
length: 14
DNA: TGCGCCAGCAAGGGAGGCGCCAAGGGGGATGAGCAGTTCTTC
CDR3: CASKGGAKGDEQFF

J: TRBJ2-1
V: TRBV7-9
D: TRBD1
size: -
length: 19
DNA: TGTGCCAGCAGCTTATATAGGGGGACCGGGACAGGGGCATTCAATGAGCAGTTCTTC
CDR3: CASSLYRGTGTGAFNEQFF

J: TRBJ1-4
V: TRBV9
D: -
size: -
length: 15
DNA: TGTGCCAGCAGCGTAGGGGGGGCAACTAATGAAAAACTGTTTTTT
CDR3: CASSVGGATNEKLFF

J: TRBJ1-1
V: TRBV18
D: -
size: few
length: 14
DNA: TGTGCCAGCTTACCCTGGGGCACGAACACTGAAGCTTTCTTT
CDR3: CASLPWGTNTEAFF

J: TRBJ1-2
V: TRBV6-1
D: -
size: -
length: 14
DNA: TGTGCCAGCAGACACGACAGGCCCTCTATTGGCTACACCTTC
CDR3: CASRHDRPSIGYTF

J: TRBJ1-2
V: TRBV19
D: -
size: -
length: 14
DNA: TGTGCCAGTAGTATAGAAAGCCGAGACTATGGCTACACCTTC
CDR3: CASSIESRDYGYTF